This T cell receptor beta chain was identified during a study of shared clonotypes between healthy human individuals. Study background: CD8 memory received one plate per donor, CD8 naive two, CD4 memory three and CD4 naive three.

Naive CD8 cells were CD45RO-negative, positively selected for CCR7, excluding terminally differentiated effector memory CD45RA+ cells. Template for every sorted-subset replicate PCR totaled around 200 ng DNA, 30,000 to 35,000 T cell genomes. Some clones are missing from TCRdb's copy, which holds only in-frame ones; the method was immunoSEQ multiplex PCR. There are about 600,000 clones in the sample; over 95% occur only once, and approximately 0.1% lies in the top ten. The V gene's germline CDR1 is SNHLY and CDR2 FYNNEI. Trimming left V 7 bases short and J 0 bases short, with 16 bases between. This CDR3 has 15 residues.

Input material: naive CD8+ T cells sorted from blood. This sequence was found in a woman aged 25-40 years in good health. This chain links TRBV2 with TRBJ2-7; no definite D call. The CDR3 DNA reads as TGTGCCAGCAACGGTTACTCCACCCCCTCCTACGAGCAGTACTTC. The encoded protein is CASNGYSTPSYEQYF.